This is a list of T cell receptor beta chains from one sample in a study of T cell responses to AZD1222 COVID-19 vaccine. The assay was immunoSEQ multiplex PCR, and TCRdb's table has in-frame clones only and misses some. The sample records 68,000 or so clones, around nine tenths being singletons. Source: peripheral blood, taken on day 0 of AZD1222 vaccination. Source of these receptors: an adult in good health. CDR3s include the opening cysteine and the closing phenylalanine or tryptophan.

v_gene: TRBV4-1
j_gene: TRBJ1-4
CDR3aa: CASSHPDIDEKLFF

v_gene: TRBV18
j_gene: TRBJ2-3
CDR3aa: CASSPRKTGGDTQYF

v_gene: TRBV28
j_gene: TRBJ1-5
CDR3aa: CASSGTGVKPQHF

v_gene: TRBV27
j_gene: TRBJ1-1
CDR3aa: CASSSQYGLADTEAFF

v_gene: TRBV19
j_gene: TRBJ2-2
CDR3aa: CASSISLAGAKASGELFF

v_gene: TRBV7-8
j_gene: TRBJ2-3
CDR3aa: CASSLLAPRQADTQYF

v_gene: TRBV6-1
j_gene: TRBJ2-6
CDR3aa: CASSEFQTGRTSGANVLTF

v_gene: TRBV27
j_gene: TRBJ2-1
CDR3aa: CASSFSPLIRGPGEQFF

v_gene: TRBV7-8
j_gene: TRBJ2-1
CDR3aa: CASSLSAGPRGEQFF

v_gene: TRBV9
j_gene: TRBJ2-1
CDR3aa: CASSVPEQGHYNEQFF

v_gene: TRBV4-1
j_gene: TRBJ2-7
CDR3aa: CASSRGPGLAHEQYF

v_gene: TRBV24-1
j_gene: TRBJ2-1
CDR3aa: CATSETGTGVYNEQFF

v_gene: TRBV16
j_gene: TRBJ1-5
CDR3aa: CASSQSGRGYQPQHF

v_gene: TRBV5-1
j_gene: TRBJ2-1
CDR3aa: CASSLEVQGSYNEQFF

v_gene: TRBV6-6
j_gene: TRBJ2-7
CDR3aa: CASSYGGTSYEQYF

v_gene: TRBV18
j_gene: TRBJ2-7
CDR3aa: CASSPGDGYEQYF

v_gene: TRBV19
j_gene: TRBJ1-5
CDR3aa: CASSIQGQLRGHQPQHF

v_gene: TRBV19
j_gene: TRBJ1-1
CDR3aa: CASSISGGGNTEAFF

v_gene: TRBV4-2
j_gene: TRBJ1-1
CDR3aa: CASSQERGEWTEAFF

v_gene: TRBV5-1
j_gene: TRBJ2-1
CDR3aa: CASRGGPIRGEQFF

v_gene: TRBV28
j_gene: TRBJ2-7
CDR3aa: CASSFPSVDRGTGDEQYF

v_gene: TRBV27
j_gene: TRBJ2-7
CDR3aa: CASSSTGTALTVNYGQYF

v_gene: TRBV11-3
j_gene: TRBJ2-1
CDR3aa: CASSVGAYNEQFF

v_gene: TRBV19
j_gene: TRBJ2-3
CDR3aa: CASRRQGEADTQYF

v_gene: TRBV28
j_gene: TRBJ2-3
CDR3aa: CASSFGTSDTDTQYF

v_gene: TRBV5-1
j_gene: TRBJ2-1
CDR3aa: CASSPASGDEQFF

v_gene: TRBV6-6
j_gene: TRBJ2-3
CDR3aa: CASSYSGGGTDTQYF

v_gene: TRBV5-1
j_gene: TRBJ2-2
CDR3aa: CASSPDSRRVTGELFF

v_gene: TRBV6-6
j_gene: TRBJ1-1
CDR3aa: CASSYTTDRVSAEAFF

v_gene: TRBV27
j_gene: TRBJ2-5
CDR3aa: CASSLDSQETQYF

v_gene: TRBV4-1
j_gene: TRBJ2-7
CDR3aa: CASSGVSSYEQYF

v_gene: TRBV6-6
j_gene: TRBJ2-1
CDR3aa: CASSSTLDWSYNEQFF

v_gene: TRBV19
j_gene: TRBJ2-1
CDR3aa: CASSLGQGYNEQFF

v_gene: TRBV9
j_gene: TRBJ1-4
CDR3aa: CASSYGGGQLNEKLFF

v_gene: TRBV27
j_gene: TRBJ2-7
CDR3aa: CASSTGGYEQYF

v_gene: TRBV15
j_gene: TRBJ2-3
CDR3aa: CATSREAGGGADTQYF

v_gene: TRBV28
j_gene: TRBJ1-2
CDR3aa: CASRLQASYGYTF

v_gene: TRBV6-2/TRBV6-3
j_gene: TRBJ1-6
CDR3aa: CASSYLDGTGNSPLHF

v_gene: TRBV19
j_gene: TRBJ2-1
CDR3aa: CASSGSSGTYNEQFF

v_gene: TRBV29-1
j_gene: TRBJ2-3
CDR3aa: CSISRGLTDTQYF